These 32 T cell receptor beta chains originate from one sample sequenced in a study of spatial heterogeneity in lung cancer. Time point in this sample: sample taken at primary tumor resection. TCRdb independently ran MiXCR on the 5' RACE reads; one entry per CDR3 protein. This sample has roughly 40,000 distinct CDR3 sequences; around 6.8% occur once, and the top ten carry 43%. The sequencing here drew on PBMCs, taken at surgery. Receptors were obtained from a female donor with early-stage non-small cell lung cancer.

This clonotype was detected ten times or more. The rearrangement links TRBV9 to TRBJ2-5; possible D gene TRBD2, 5 bases. The CDR3 is 16 amino acids. Germline V lookup: CDR1 SGDLS, CDR2 YYNGEE. The germline V and J ends were trimmed by 3 bases and 3 bases, with 18 bases remaining between them. The DNA for the CDR3 is TGTGCCAGCAGCGCGGTGGCTAGCCCCGAGGAAGAGACCCAGTACTTC. Translating it yields CASSAVASPEEETQYF.

On this clonotype: A much larger clone lies one base from this, so it may be a read error. The chain links TRBV12-3 or TRBV12-4 to TRBJ1-5; D is perhaps TRBD1 (5 bases). The CDR3 sequence is 13 residues long. Trimming stripped 7 bases from V and 6 bases from J, with 13 bases between. The CDR3 nucleotides are TGTGCCAGCACCCACGAGGGGCCTCAGCCCCAGCATTTT. Protein sequence: CASTHEGPQPQHF.

This clonotype was seen at least ten times. This sequence joins TRBV29-1 and TRBJ1-2; D is unclear. Trimming shortened V by 7 bases and J by 8 bases, and 14 bases separated the two germline ends. Germline values: CDR1 SQVTM, CDR2 ANQGSEA. The CDR3 extends over 11 amino acids. CDR3 loop: CSAGSTWGYTF. The DNA of the CDR3 is TGCAGCGCCGGGTCCACCTGGGGCTACACCTTC.

This clonotype was observed a handful of times. The chain uses TRBV6-5 and TRBJ1-2; maybe TRBD1 (6 bases). There are 13 residues in the CDR3. The V end lost 3 bases, the J end lost 8 bases, and 13 bases lay between the germline ends. Germline V gene sequence: CDR1 MNHEY, CDR2 SVGAGI. DNA of the CDR3: TGTGCCAGCAGTTATGGGGGCGCCCGCGGCTACACCTTC. The encoded protein is CASSYGGARGYTF.

Only one count was recorded for this clonotype. The chain is built from TRBV3-1 and TRBJ2-7; TRBD1 matches at 7 bases. Germline V gene lookup returns CDR1 LGHDT and CDR2 YNNKEL (reference sequence). The trim removed 5 bases at V and 3 bases at J, leaving 7 bases unmatched. The CDR3 has 14 amino acids. In nucleotides, the CDR3 is TGTGCCAGCAGCGCTCAGGGGGTGTACTACGAGCAGTACTTC. It translates to CASSAQGVYYEQYF.

The chain uses TRBV20-1 and TRBJ1-1; D is possibly TRBD1 (6 bases). This CDR3 region has 14 residues. V was pared by 5 bases and J by 4 bases, with 17 bases between. Germline assignment: CDR1 DFQATT and CDR2 SNEGSKA (reference sequence). The DNA of the CDR3 is TGCAGTGCTTTTTACCCCCCCAGGGGCACTGAAGCTTTCTTT. Protein product: CSAFYPPRGTEAFF.

The V gene is TRBV7-2, the J gene TRBJ2-3, with unresolved D. CDR1 and CDR2 from the germline V gene are SGHTA and FQGNSA. The V gene lost 0 bases and the J gene lost 0 bases, with 4 bases spanning the gap. The CDR3 contains 14 residues. CDR3 amino acids: CASSLASSTDTQYF. Here the CDR3 DNA reads TGTGCCAGCAGCTTAGCGTCTAGCACAGATACGCAGTATTTT. The whole variable domain, filled in from reference TRBV7-2 and TRBJ2-3, reads GAGVSQSPSNKVTEKGKDVELRCDPISGHTALYWYRQSLGQGLEFLIYFQGNSAPDKSGLPSDRFSAERTGGSVSTLTIQRTQQEDSAVYLCASSLASSTDTQYFGPGTRLTVL.

V usage is TRBV7-6 and J usage is TRBJ2-2; D gene unclear. This CDR3 contains 15 residues. V lost 1 base, J lost 1 base, and 7 bases lay in between. CDR1 and CDR2 from the germline V gene are SGHVS and FNYEAQ. CDR3 region: CASSLVWGNTGELFF. The CDR3 bases are TGTGCCAGCAGCTTAGTCTGGGGGAACACCGGGGAGCTGTTTTTT.

This clonotype was seen ten or more times. J is TRBJ1-2 and V is TRBV12-3 or TRBV12-4; D ambiguous. The CDR3 sequence is 13 residues long. V was shortened by 5 bases and J by 0 bases, with 7 bases between the two germline ends. This CDR3 is CASSLLANYGYTF. The DNA of the CDR3 is TGTGCCAGCAGTCTTTTAGCTAACTATGGCTACACCTTC.

The chain has TRBV3-1 and TRBJ2-7; no clear D gene. The germline V and J ends were trimmed by 0 bases and 4 bases, with 4 bases remaining between them. This CDR3 is 12 amino acids long. From germline, CDR1 is LGHDT and CDR2 YNNKEL (reference sequence). CDR3 sequence reads: CASSQDWYEQYF. CDR3 in DNA: TGTGCCAGCAGCCAAGATTGGTACGAGCAGTACTTC.

This clonotype was seen many times. V gene TRBV12-3 or TRBV12-4 combines with J gene TRBJ1-1, with TRBD1 matching 7 bases. The V gene end was trimmed by 7 bases and the J gene end by 0 bases; junction bases not matched to a gene: 5. The CDR3 runs 14 residues. CDR3 DNA: TGTGCCAGCATAAAGGGACAGTTGAACACTGAAGCTTTCTTT. Translated, it gives CASIKGQLNTEAFF.

This clonotype was recorded many times. This chain links TRBV27 with TRBJ2-7; D perhaps matches TRBD1 (6 bases). Between the trimmed V and J ends, which lost 4 bases and 2 bases, there was a span of 15 bases. Germline V gene lookup returns CDR1 MNHEY and CDR2 SMNVEV (reference sequence). The CDR3 runs to 15 residues. The DNA of the CDR3 is TGTGCCAGCAGTTCGCAGGGGAGTCAGCCCTACGAGCAGTACTTC. Residues: CASSSQGSQPYEQYF.

This clonotype was counted at least ten times. This chain joins TRBV20-1 and TRBJ1-1; D unresolved. Germline lookup yields CDR1 DFQATT and CDR2 SNEGSKA (reference sequence). The CDR3 length is 13 residues. V was clipped by 3 bases and J by 4 bases, with 12 bases between them. The CDR3 loop is CSASSAGLTEAFF. For the CDR3, the DNA is TGCAGTGCTAGTTCCGCAGGTCTCACTGAAGCTTTCTTT.

This clonotype was counted many times. The chain is built from TRBV3-1 and TRBJ2-3; no definite D call. Germline V lookup: CDR1 LGHDT, CDR2 YNNKEL (reference sequence). This CDR3 comprises 15 residues. With 2 bases removed from V and 2 bases from J, the gap between germline ends came to 11 bases. As DNA, the CDR3 is TGTGCCAGCAGCCAAATTCGGAGCGACACAGATACGCAGTATTTT. Protein product: CASSQIRSDTDTQYF.

This clonotype was seen many times. The chain couples TRBV25-1 to TRBJ1-6; TRBD1 might be the D (6 bases). The CDR3 covers 15 residues. V was clipped by 5 bases and J by 3 bases, with 11 bases between them. CDR1 and CDR2 from the germline V gene are MGHDK and SYGVNS. The CDR3: CASSSSGVYNSPLHF. DNA of the CDR3: TGTGCCAGCAGTTCGTCAGGGGTCTATAATTCACCCCTCCACTTT.

This chain connects TRBV27 to TRBJ1-1; D is possibly TRBD1 (6 bases). The CDR3 loop spans 15 amino acids. The germline V gene has CDR1 MNHEY and CDR2 SMNVEV (reference sequence). The V gene lost 2 bases and the J gene lost 1 base, with 11 bases spanning the gap. CDR3 region: CASSLSETGNTEAFF. In nucleotides, the CDR3 is TGTGCCAGCAGTTTAAGTGAGACAGGGAACACTGAAGCTTTCTTT.

This clonotype was observed a few times. The chain carries TRBV6-1 and TRBJ2-5; D is unresolved. Trimming took off 4 bases at V and 4 bases at J, with 7 bases between the two ends. The length of the CDR3 is 12 residues. Germline CDR1 reads MNHNS; CDR2 reads SASEGT. CDR3 protein: CASSVNRETQYF. The CDR3 nucleotides are TGTGCCAGCAGTGTGAATCGAGAGACCCAGTACTTC.

This clonotype has a handful of counts. The chain has TRBV6-6 and TRBJ2-7, with TRBD2 matching 15 bases. Germline CDR1 is MNHNY and CDR2 is SVGAGI (reference sequence). The V gene end was trimmed by 0 bases and the J gene end by 3 bases; junction bases not matched to a gene: 12. The CDR3 runs to 20 residues. The CDR3 sequence is CASSYSIAGTSGGPIYEQYF. Written as DNA, the CDR3 is TGTGCCAGCAGTTACTCGATTGCCGGGACTAGCGGGGGGCCCATCTACGAGCAGTACTTC.

V gene TRBV11-1 combines with J gene TRBJ1-1; TRBD1 matches 9 bases. V shed 5 bases and J 0 bases; nucleotides not matched to a gene: 7. Germline V gives CDR1 SGHAT, CDR2 FQDESV (reference sequence). This CDR3 is 16 amino acids long. The CDR3 DNA sequence: TGTGCCAGCAGCGCGAACAGGGGGCCTATGAACACTGAAGCTTTCTTT. It is translated as CASSANRGPMNTEAFF.

In this sample, this clonotype turned up many times. The V gene is TRBV20-1, the J gene TRBJ2-4; 11 bases map to TRBD1. Germline CDR1 DFQATT, CDR2 SNEGSKA (reference sequence). The CDR3 has 17 amino acids. With V trimmed by 3 bases and J by 1 base, 8 bases remained unmatched. As DNA, the CDR3 is TGCAGTGCTAGCCCCAGGGGACAGGGGGACGCCAAAAACATTCAGTACTTC. Translation gives CSASPRGQGDAKNIQYF.

This clonotype was seen ten or more times. V and J are TRBV7-2 and TRBJ1-5; TRBD1 might be the D (5 bases). The CDR3 extends over 17 amino acids. Germline-derived CDR1 and CDR2 are SGHTA and FQGNSA. The ends were cut back, 2 bases at V and 4 bases at J, with 18 bases in the middle. CDR3 in DNA: TGTGCCAGCAGCTTATATGGACAAGCGGCCATGAATCAGCCCCAGCATTTT. Translation gives CASSLYGQAAMNQPQHF. The full variable domain, its missing parts supplied by reference TRBV7-2 and TRBJ1-5, is GAGVSQSPSNKVTEKGKDVELRCDPISGHTALYWYRQSLGQGLEFLIYFQGNSAPDKSGLPSDRFSAERTGGSVSTLTIQRTQQEDSAVYLCASSLYGQAAMNQPQHFGDGTRLSIL.

J is TRBJ2-1 and V is TRBV20-1; 13 bases agree with TRBD2. CDR1 and CDR2 (germline): DFQATT, SNEGSKA (reference sequence). This CDR3 contains 14 residues. Germline trimming cut 2 bases from V and 7 bases from J; bases unmatched to any gene: 2. CDR3 DNA: TGCAGTGCTAGACGACTAGCGGGGGGTAATGAGCAGTTCTTC. This translates into CSARRLAGGNEQFF.

The sample holds many counts of this clonotype. The rearrangement uses TRBV5-1 and TRBJ2-1; D gene ambiguous. The V gene lost 4 bases and the J gene lost 3 bases, with 14 bases spanning the gap. Germline CDR1 and CDR2: SGHRS and YFSETQ. There are 15 residues in the CDR3. CDR3 sequence: CASSPVGSGYNEQFF. Written as DNA, the CDR3 is TGCGCCAGCAGCCCCGTCGGGTCCGGCTACAATGAGCAGTTCTTC.

Ten or more counts support this clonotype. The chain has TRBV18 and TRBJ2-3; D gene uncertain. The CDR3 contains 16 residues. Germline V CDR1 and CDR2: KGHSH, LQKENI. With 1 base removed from V and 0 bases from J, the gap between germline ends came to 11 bases. The CDR3, as DNA: TGTGCCAGCTCACCACTCCCTGGCGGAAGCACAGATACGCAGTATTTT. This codes for CASSPLPGGSTDTQYF. The entire variable domain, with the rest obtained from reference TRBV18 and TRBJ2-3, is as follows: NAGVMQNPRHLVRRRGQEARLRCSPMKGHSHVYWYRQLPEEGLKFMVYLQKENIIDESGMPKERFSAEFPKEGPSILRIQQVVRGDSAAYFCASSPLPGGSTDTQYFGPGTRLTVL.

This clonotype came up a few times. This rearrangement joins TRBV7-9 to TRBJ2-1; no definite D call. There are 13 residues in the CDR3. CDR1 is SEHNR, CDR2 FQNEAQ, per germline (reference sequence). Trimming cost V 5 bases and J 7 bases, with 12 bases left between them. The CDR3: CASSPSPGNEQFF. The CDR3 nucleotides read TGTGCCAGCAGCCCGAGCCCTGGGAATGAGCAGTTCTTC.

The chain couples TRBV29-1 to TRBJ2-7; 9 bases match TRBD1. The CDR3 consists of 13 residues. Germline-derived CDR1 and CDR2 are SQVTM and ANQGSEA. Unmatched junction bases numbered 11, after V lost 8 bases and J lost 6 bases. The CDR3 sequence: CSTRTGASLEQYF. The CDR3 bases are TGCAGCACGAGGACAGGGGCCTCTCTCGAGCAGTACTTC.

In its sample, this clonotype was seen a few times. V is TRBV7-9 and J is TRBJ1-5; TRBD1 aligns across 8 bases. CDR3 length: 14 residues. The V gene's germline CDR1 is SEHNR and CDR2 FQNEAQ (reference sequence). The V gene end was trimmed by 3 bases and the J gene end by 5 bases; junction bases not matched to a gene: 3. CDR3 region: CASSLGQAYQPQHF. As DNA, the CDR3 is TGTGCCAGCAGCTTGGGACAGGCCTATCAGCCCCAGCATTTT.

This clonotype came up many times. V and J are TRBV28 and TRBJ1-6; D is undetermined. CDR3 length: 15 residues. Germline values: CDR1 MDHEN, CDR2 SYDVKM. The V end lost 3 bases, the J end lost 7 bases, and 13 bases lay between the germline ends. DNA of the CDR3: TGTGCCAGCAGTTTTAACCAAATACTAAATTCACCCCTCCACTTT. Protein sequence: CASSFNQILNSPLHF.

This clonotype was detected many times. The chain uses TRBV4-1 and TRBJ1-4; 9 nucleotides match TRBD1. CDR1 and CDR2 from the germline V gene are MGHRA and YSYEKL. With V trimmed by 3 bases and J by 5 bases, 7 bases remained unmatched. CDR3 length: 16 residues. CDR3 in amino acids: CASSQTPGQGNEKLFF. The CDR3 DNA reads TGCGCCAGCAGCCAGACCCCGGGACAGGGAAATGAAAAACTGTTTTTT.

This clonotype was detected many times. This sequence joins TRBV11-2 and TRBJ1-1; 8 bases match TRBD1. CDR3 length: 13 residues. V was clipped by 6 bases and J by 3 bases; unmatched bases: 3. Germline CDR1 SGHAT, CDR2 FQNNGV. CDR3 region: CASRQGGYTEAFF. CDR3 DNA sequence: TGTGCCAGCAGACAGGGGGGGTACACTGAAGCTTTCTTT.

This clonotype was recorded at least ten times. The chain is built from TRBV9 and TRBJ2-3; 7 bases are shared with TRBD1. Trimming took 4 bases from V and 5 from J; bases not matched to a gene: 10. The CDR3 is 15 amino acids. Germline loops: CDR1 SGDLS, CDR2 YYNGEE. The CDR3 region is CASSTRQGLGDTQYF. DNA for the CDR3: TGTGCCAGCAGCACCCGACAGGGTTTGGGAGATACGCAGTATTTT.

This clonotype was seen repeatedly, ten times or more. The rearrangement links TRBV29-1 to TRBJ2-7; D could derive from TRBD1 or TRBD2 (5 bases each). Trimming pared 6 bases from V and 7 bases from J, leaving 22 bases between. Germline V gene sequence: CDR1 SQVTM, CDR2 ANQGSEA. This CDR3 region has 14 residues. The CDR3: CSVLLPGTQGEQYF. The CDR3 region has the DNA TGCAGCGTCCTCCTACCGGGGACCCAAGGGGAGCAGTACTTC.